What follows are 14 T cell receptor beta chains derived from one specimen sequenced in a study of blood T cell repertoires in COVID-19 (dated by TCRdb to 2019 to 2021). Library preparation was by the immunoSEQ multiplex PCR assay. Entries here come from immuneACCESS through TCRdb and include only in-frame sequences with V and J called. Some clones fail to appear in such tables; in the studies checked, an unresolved V gene covers under half of the shortfall, and the cause of the remainder is unknown. The sample contains under 300,000 clones, 82% of them found a single time. 4.9% of the sample lies in the top ten. The sequenced material came from peripheral blood. These receptors came from a woman older than 75 with active or convalescent COVID-19.

The rearrangement links TRBV27 to TRBJ1-2; TRBD1 is a possible D gene (5 bases). The CDR3 runs 13 residues. CDR1 and CDR2 (germline): MNHEY, SMNVEV (reference sequence). V was clipped by 2 bases and J by 2 bases, with 6 bases between them. The CDR3 region has the DNA TGTGCCAGCAGTTTAAGACAGAACTATGGCTACACCTTC. As protein: CASSLRQNYGYTF.

The V and J genes are TRBV7-9 and TRBJ2-2; no reliable D call. Per the germline V gene, CDR1 is SEHNR and CDR2 is FQNEAQ (reference sequence). This CDR3 is 13 amino acids long. Trimming stripped 5 bases from V and 5 bases from J, with 9 bases between. DNA for the CDR3: TGTGCCAGCAGCCTCACAAGAACCGGGGAGCTGTTTTTT. Its translation: CASSLTRTGELFF.

V usage is TRBV5-1 and J usage is TRBJ2-7, with 8 bases lining up with TRBD2. Unmatched junction bases numbered 13, after V lost 6 bases and J lost 8 bases. There are 14 residues in the CDR3. Germline V lookup: CDR1 SGHRS, CDR2 YFSETQ. The CDR3 protein is CASTMEIAGGQQYF. The CDR3 nucleotides read TGCGCCAGCACTATGGAGATTGCGGGGGGCCAGCAGTACTTC.

The chain recombines TRBV2 with TRBJ1-4; perhaps TRBD1 as D (5 bases). There are 13 residues in the CDR3. Germline-derived CDR1 and CDR2 are SNHLY and FYNNEI. Deletions cut 10 bases from V and 4 bases from J, with 13 bases between. The CDR3 DNA follows: TGTGCCACCTCAGGGCAGCTTAATGAAAAACTGTTTTTT. It is translated as CATSGQLNEKLFF.

The table lists this clone with a count of one. The chain is built from TRBV27 and TRBJ2-7; maybe TRBD2 (5 bases). CDR1 and CDR2 from the germline V gene are MNHEY and SMNVEV (reference sequence). The V end lost 5 bases, the J end lost 0 bases, and 11 bases lay between the germline ends. The CDR3 totals 14 residues. CDR3 protein: CASSVSGSSYEQYF. The CDR3 DNA follows: TGTGCCAGCAGTGTAAGTGGGAGCTCCTACGAGCAGTACTTC.

The genes are TRBV6-5 and TRBJ1-1; D is unresolved. The CDR3 covers 12 residues. V lost 6 bases and J 4 bases, leaving 9 bases between the germline ends. Germline V gene sequence: CDR1 MNHEY, CDR2 SVGAGI. The CDR3 loop reads CASSQRGTEAFF. The CDR3 DNA reads as TGTGCCAGCAGCCAACGGGGCACTGAAGCTTTCTTT.

This chain links TRBV4-1 with TRBJ1-4; 9 bases map to TRBD1. The length of the CDR3 is 15 residues. Germline trimming cut 3 bases from V and 8 bases from J; bases unmatched to any gene: 7. CDR1 is MGHRA and CDR2 is YSYEKL in the germline V gene. CDR3 sequence (DNA): TGCGCCAGCAGCCATGGGACAGGGTCACGGGAAAAACTGTTTTTT. This codes for CASSHGTGSREKLFF.

The V call is TRBV2, the J call TRBJ1-1; D might be TRBD1 (6 bases). With 5 bases removed from V and 3 bases from J, the gap between germline ends came to 10 bases. The CDR3 is made up of 13 amino acids. Germline V gene sequence: CDR1 SNHLY, CDR2 FYNNEI. The CDR3 DNA follows: TGTGCCAGCAGTATACAGGGTTACACTGAAGCTTTCTTT. This sequence encodes CASSIQGYTEAFF.

The J gene is TRBJ2-3, the V gene TRBV2, with 8 bases that match TRBD2. CDR1 and CDR2 from the germline V gene are SNHLY and FYNNEI. J gave up 2 bases and V 5 bases, and 3 bases lay outside the gene matches. The CDR3 spans 14 residues. The CDR3 loop reads CASSTSGYTDTQYF. The CDR3 DNA reads TGTGCCAGCAGTACTAGCGGATACACAGATACGCAGTATTTT.

The chain carries TRBV2 and TRBJ1-3; 8 bases align to TRBD1. Germline CDR1 reads SNHLY; CDR2 reads FYNNEI. Trimming at V came to 4 bases and at J to 2 bases, leaving 10 bases not matched to a gene. The CDR3 length is 17 residues. CDR3 coding DNA: TGTGCCAGCAGTGCAACTAGATACAGGGGGGCTGGAAACACCATATATTTT. Translating gives CASSATRYRGAGNTIYF.

V is TRBV13 and J is TRBJ1-3; 11 nucleotides line up with TRBD1. There are 17 residues in the CDR3. Germline loops: CDR1 PRHDT, CDR2 FYEKMQ (reference sequence). V shed 0 bases, J shed 5 bases, and the junction held 6 bases outside the gene matches. The CDR3 nucleotides read TGTGCCAGCAGCTTAGGGGACAGGGGGCTTGCTAGAAACACCATATATTTT. Its translation is CASSLGDRGLARNTIYF.

This clone was detected once. The chain is built from TRBV20-1 and TRBJ1-1; no clear D gene. The CDR3 length is 10 residues. Germline loops: CDR1 DFQATT, CDR2 SNEGSKA (reference sequence). Trimming left V 4 bases short and J 4 bases short, with 4 bases between. CDR3 sequence (DNA): TGCAGTGCTAAGCGCACTGAAGCTTTCTTT. Its translation is CSAKRTEAFF.

This chain uses TRBV10-1 with TRBJ2-5; the match to TRBD1 covers 8 bases. The germline V gene encodes CDR1 WNHNN and CDR2 SYGVQD (reference sequence). The V segment lost 0 bases and the J segment 2 bases; nucleotides outside the gene matches: 5. The CDR3 consists of 16 residues. The CDR3 bases are TGCGCCAGCAGTGAGTCGATGACAGGGGAGCAAGAGACCCAGTACTTC. It translates to CASSESMTGEQETQYF.

This clone was detected only once. Other nucleotide sequences from this sample produce the same CDR3. The chain links TRBV3-1 (or the pseudogene TRBV3-2) to TRBJ2-1, with TRBD2 identical over 13 bases. CDR1 and CDR2 from the germline V gene are LGHDT and YNNKEL (reference sequence). V lost 1 base, J lost 10 bases, and 7 bases stayed unmatched. The CDR3 spans 16 residues. CDR3 amino acids: CASSQGTSGRLGEQFF. As DNA, the CDR3 is TGTGCCAGCAGCCAAGGGACTAGCGGGAGACTGGGGGAGCAGTTCTTC.